The entry that follows covers one T cell receptor (beta chain) sequence. TCRdb's table, derived via immunoSEQ multiplex PCR, lists solely in-frame clones and lacks some. The profile shows about 100,000 clones, 80% of them singletons. This specimen comes from a study of blood T cell repertoires in COVID-19. V gave up 5 bases and J gave up 4 bases; unmatched junction bases: 9. This CDR3 has 15 amino acids. Germline V lookup: CDR1 SGHTA, CDR2 FQGNSA. The sample taken for sequencing was peripheral blood. The chain recombines TRBV7-2 with TRBJ1-1; 8 nucleotides match TRBD1. This clonotype was obtained from a woman in her 70s with acute or convalescent COVID-19. CDR3 loop: CASSGYRGSVTEAFF. The CDR3 DNA follows: TGTGCCAGCAGCGGCTACAGGGGGTCCGTCACTGAAGCTTTCTTT.